Each of the 19 T cell receptor beta chains below was sequenced from the same sample in a study of OX40 agonist ivuxolimab in advanced cancers. This table comes from immunoSEQ multiplex PCR, and its TCRdb copy is limited to in-frame clones, with some not included. The table records around 41,000 clones, around four fifths of them present only once. Sequences were derived from CD4+ or CD8+ T cells sorted from blood, sampled in a trial of the OX40 agonist ivuxolimab. The receptor set was obtained from an adult with an advanced solid tumor such as melanoma, head and neck, liver or kidney cancer.

The chain uses TRBV7-8 and TRBJ1-5, with unresolved D. V lost 2 bases and J lost 2, with 10 bases in between. The CDR3 totals 15 residues. CDR1 and CDR2 (germline): SGHVS, FQNEAQ. CDR3 sequence reads: CASSLFGTRNQPQHF. CDR3 bases: TGTGCCAGCAGCTTATTCGGCACTCGCAATCAGCCCCAGCATTTT.

The V call is TRBV4-1, the J call TRBJ2-1; D unresolved. The CDR3 spans 16 residues. Germline assignment: CDR1 MGHRA and CDR2 YSYEKL. V shed 0 bases and J shed 8 bases, with 17 bases lying between them. CDR3 sequence (DNA): TGCGCCAGCAGCCAAGATAACAGCTTGATCCAATATGAGCAGTTCTTC. It translates to CASSQDNSLIQYEQFF.

The V and J genes are TRBV18 and TRBJ1-1; perhaps TRBD1 as D (6 bases). The germline V gene has CDR1 KGHSH and CDR2 LQKENI. Trimming took 6 bases from V and 1 from J, leaving 12 bases between them. This CDR3 is 14 amino acids long. CDR3 bases: TGTGCCAGCTCCCCTACACAGGGGAACACTGAAGCTTTCTTT. Translation gives CASSPTQGNTEAFF.

V and J are TRBV2 and TRBJ2-7, with a weak D call TRBD1 (6 bases). This CDR3 spans 12 amino acids. Germline V gives CDR1 SNHLY, CDR2 FYNNEI. Trimming took 9 bases from V and 2 from J, leaving 11 bases between them. The chain's CDR3 is CASGTFPYEQYF. In nucleotides, the CDR3 is TGTGCCAGTGGGACATTCCCCTACGAGCAGTACTTC.

The genes are TRBV28 and TRBJ2-2, with a possible D match to TRBD1 (6 bases). V was clipped by 6 bases and J by 7 bases, with 18 bases between them. CDR3 length: 15 amino acids. Germline CDR1 MDHEN, CDR2 SYDVKM. The CDR3 here is CASSERGGVNGELFF. The CDR3 nucleotides read TGTGCCAGCAGCGAAAGAGGGGGAGTTAACGGGGAGCTGTTTTTT.

The genes are TRBV29-1 and TRBJ1-2; 9 bases are a match to TRBD1. This CDR3 region has 13 residues. The germline V gene has CDR1 SQVTM and CDR2 ANQGSEA. Trimming cost V 4 bases and J 7 bases; bases outside gene matches: 7. The CDR3 sequence: CSVVDRGIFGYTF. In DNA, the CDR3 is TGCAGCGTTGTGGACAGGGGAATTTTTGGCTACACCTTC. The full variable domain, completed using reference TRBV29-1 and TRBJ1-2, is SAVISQKPSRDICQRGTSLTIQCQVDSQVTMMFWYRQQPGQSLTLIATANQGSEATYESGFVIDKFPISRPNLTFSTLTVSNMSPEDSSIYLCSVVDRGIFGYTFGSGTRLTVV.

The chain links TRBV27 to TRBJ1-6; no clear D gene. The CDR3 length is 13 residues. Germline CDR1 and CDR2: MNHEY and SMNVEV (reference sequence). Trimming pared 6 bases from V and 7 bases from J, leaving 10 bases between. CDR3 coding DNA: TGTGCCAGCAGGGACCTGGGAAATTCACCCCTCCACTTT. As protein: CASRDLGNSPLHF.

The V and J genes are TRBV7-2 and TRBJ2-5; D gene ambiguous. The germline gives CDR1 SGHTA, CDR2 FQGNSA. The CDR3 spans 13 residues. Trimming removed 6 bases at V and 3 bases at J, with 11 bases between. The CDR3 loop reads CASRLWRKETQYF. The CDR3 DNA follows: TGTGCCAGCAGATTGTGGCGGAAAGAGACCCAGTACTTC.

The J gene is TRBJ2-2, the V gene TRBV5-8; 10 positions match TRBD2. Germline CDR1 and CDR2: SGHTS and YDEGEE. The CDR3 runs 17 residues. V dropped 0 bases and J dropped 3; count of bases not matched to a gene: 5. The CDR3 DNA follows: TGTGCCAGCAGCTTGGCCGGGACTAGCGTTTACACCGGGGAGCTGTTTTTT. Residues: CASSLAGTSVYTGELFF.

This chain joins TRBV30 and TRBJ1-2; unclear D gene. The CDR3 is 13 residues long. Trimming removed 8 bases at V and 0 bases at J, with 13 bases between. Germline CDR1 is GTSNPN and CDR2 is SVGIG (reference sequence). The CDR3 protein is CALLRRANYGYTF. In DNA form, the CDR3 reads TGTGCCCTATTAAGACGGGCTAACTATGGCTACACCTTC.

This clone was seen a few times. The CDR3 loop is CASSSQLADTQYF. The CDR3 nucleotides are TGTGCCAGCAGCTCTCAGCTGGCAGATACGCAGTATTTT. The J gene is TRBJ2-3, the V gene TRBV7-9; D is undetermined. The ends were cut back, 4 bases at V and 4 bases at J, with 9 bases in the middle. The CDR3 is made up of 13 amino acids. Germline values: CDR1 SEHNR, CDR2 FQNEAQ (reference sequence).

CDR3 in DNA: TGTGCCAGCAGCTTAGATAGGGCCAGGGGTCCCTACGAGCAGTACTTC. As protein: CASSLDRARGPYEQYF. V gene TRBV11-2 combines with J gene TRBJ2-7; maybe TRBD1 (6 bases). The CDR3 totals 16 residues. The germline CDR1 and CDR2 sequences are SGHAT and FQNNGV. Trimming took 0 bases from V and 2 from J, leaving 14 bases between them.

The genes are TRBV9 and TRBJ1-2; 7 bases agree with TRBD1. Germline V CDR1 and CDR2: SGDLS, YYNGEE. This CDR3 is built from 16 residues. Germline trimming cut 0 bases from V and 4 bases from J; bases unmatched to any gene: 9. CDR3 sequence reads: CASSVVPGGTAYGYTF. The CDR3 DNA is TGTGCCAGCAGCGTAGTACCCGGCGGGACAGCCTATGGCTACACCTTC.

This CDR3 is CASASSRGNYGYTF. The CDR3 region has the DNA TGTGCCAGCGCCAGTAGTAGGGGTAACTATGGCTACACCTTC. The chain recombines TRBV10-3 with TRBJ1-2; perhaps TRBD1 as D (5 bases). Germline values: CDR1 ENHRY, CDR2 SYGVKD. The CDR3 has 14 residues. V lost 10 bases, J lost 1 base, and 16 bases lay in between.

The V gene is TRBV7-2, the J gene TRBJ2-7; D uncertain. V was cut by 0 bases and J by 4 bases, with 10 bases left in between. Looked up from germline, CDR1 is SGHTA and CDR2 is FQGNSA. CDR3 length equals 14 residues. CDR3 nucleotides: TGTGCCAGCAGCTTAGCGGGCAGACGGTACGAGCAGTACTTC. The encoded protein is CASSLAGRRYEQYF.

V is TRBV30 and J is TRBJ2-7, with D uncertain. Germline values: CDR1 GTSNPN, CDR2 SVGIG (reference sequence). The CDR3 runs 11 residues. V was cut by 4 bases and J by 9 bases, with 13 bases left in between. This CDR3 reads CAWTHRSVQYF. The CDR3 DNA follows: TGTGCCTGGACTCACCGGTCAGTGCAGTACTTC.

The chain recombines TRBV23-1 with TRBJ2-2, with 7 bases fitting TRBD1. TRBV23-1 falls under the ORF class, with uncertain function. This CDR3 spans 14 amino acids. V shed 11 bases, J shed 0 bases, and the junction held 6 bases outside the gene matches. The CDR3 region has the DNA TGCGCCTGGGAGACAGGGTCGAACACCGGGGAGCTGTTTTTT. Translation gives CAWETGSNTGELFF.

This clone was counted between two and nine times. V is TRBV7-2 and J is TRBJ2-2; D may be TRBD1 or TRBD2 (6 bases each). V was shortened by 5 bases and J by 0 bases, with 10 bases between the two germline ends. The CDR3 extends over 15 amino acids. Germline V gene data show CDR1 as SGHTA and CDR2 as FQGNSA. The CDR3 DNA reads as TGTGCCAGCAGCCCCGGGGGCACGAACACCGGGGAGCTGTTTTTT. It is translated as CASSPGGTNTGELFF.

This clone was counted once. This sequence joins TRBV6-5 and TRBJ2-3; 8 bases match TRBD2. The CDR3 length is 15 residues. V trimming: 2 bases; J trimming: 3 bases; junction bases outside the gene matches: 4. Germline CDR1 and CDR2: MNHEY and SVGAGI. CDR3 coding DNA: TGTGCCAGCAGTTACCATAGCGGGACTACAGATACGCAGTATTTT. This codes for CASSYHSGTTDTQYF.